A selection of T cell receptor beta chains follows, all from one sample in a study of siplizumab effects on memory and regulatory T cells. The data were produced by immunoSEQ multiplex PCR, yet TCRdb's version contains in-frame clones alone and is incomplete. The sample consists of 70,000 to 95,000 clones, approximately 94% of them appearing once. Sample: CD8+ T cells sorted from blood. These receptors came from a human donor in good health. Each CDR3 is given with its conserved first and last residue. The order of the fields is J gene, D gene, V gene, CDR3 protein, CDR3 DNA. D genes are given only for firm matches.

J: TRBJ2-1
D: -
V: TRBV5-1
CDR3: CASALGKRNDEQFF
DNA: TGCGCCAGCGCCCTGGGGAAGCGCAACGATGAGCAGTTCTTC

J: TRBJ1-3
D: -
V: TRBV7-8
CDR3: CASSLEGVGNTIYF
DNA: TGTGCCAGCAGCTTAGAAGGGGTTGGAAACACCATATATTTT

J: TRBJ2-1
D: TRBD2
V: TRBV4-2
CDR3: CASSQVVLAGNNEQFF
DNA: TGTGCCAGCAGCCAAGTCGTTCTAGCGGGAAACAATGAGCAGTTCTTC

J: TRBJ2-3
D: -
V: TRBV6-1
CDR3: CASSEDPSGTDTQYF
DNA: TGTGCCAGCAGTGAAGATCCCAGCGGCACAGATACGCAGTATTTT

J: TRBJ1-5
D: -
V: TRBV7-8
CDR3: CASSLDMVGYQPQHF
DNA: TGTGCCAGCAGCTTAGACATGGTGGGTTATCAGCCCCAGCATTTT

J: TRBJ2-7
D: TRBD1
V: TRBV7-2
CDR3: CASSLTGTGLYEQYF
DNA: TGTGCCAGCAGCTTAACCGGGACAGGGCTCTACGAGCAGTACTTC

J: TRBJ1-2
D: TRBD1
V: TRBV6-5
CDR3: CASSLTGVYGYTF
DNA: TGTGCCAGCAGTTTGACAGGGGTCTATGGCTACACCTTC

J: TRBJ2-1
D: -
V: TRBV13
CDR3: CASSLGPRDEQFF
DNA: TGTGCCAGCAGCTTAGGGCCCCGCGATGAGCAGTTCTTC

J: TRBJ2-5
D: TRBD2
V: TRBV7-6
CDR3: CASSQPLAGVSETQYF
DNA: TGTGCCAGCAGCCAGCCCCTAGCGGGGGTCTCAGAGACCCAGTACTTC

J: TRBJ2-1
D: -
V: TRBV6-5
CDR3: CATRGESGEQFF
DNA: TGTGCCACCCGGGGCGAGTCAGGTGAGCAGTTCTTC

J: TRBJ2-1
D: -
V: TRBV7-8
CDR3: CASSLDTDEQFF
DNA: TGTGCCAGCAGCTTAGACACGGATGAGCAGTTCTTC

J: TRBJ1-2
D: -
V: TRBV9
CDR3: CASSVEGTNYGGGYTF
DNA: TGTGCCAGCAGCGTAGAGGGGACAAATTATGGGGGCGGCTACACCTTC

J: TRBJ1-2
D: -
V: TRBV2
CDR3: CASSEAYYGYTF
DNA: TGTGCCAGCAGTGAAGCGTACTATGGCTACACCTTC

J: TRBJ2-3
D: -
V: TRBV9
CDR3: CASSVGTQVPDTQYF
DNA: TGTGCCAGCAGCGTAGGCACCCAGGTCCCCGATACGCAGTATTTT

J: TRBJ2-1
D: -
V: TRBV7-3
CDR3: CASSLVGGTYNEQFF
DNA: TGTGCCAGCAGCTTAGTAGGGGGTACCTACAATGAGCAGTTCTTC

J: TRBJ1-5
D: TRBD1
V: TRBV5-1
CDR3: CASSPYRTGILQPQHF
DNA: TGCGCCAGCAGCCCTTACCGGACAGGGATTCTTCAGCCCCAGCATTTT